The 32 T cell receptor beta chains in this list originate from one sample, sequenced in a study of response to subunit inactivated influenza vaccine. TCRdb reprocessed the RT-PCR reads via MiXCR and lists one record per CDR3 protein. The data hold fewer than 600,000 distinct CDR3 sequences, with about 7.2% observed a single time. This sample comprised PBMCs from blood, obtained around 25 months after vaccination. The receptors derive from a man aged 50-75 years who received an inactivated influenza vaccine.

This sequence joins TRBV7-9 and TRBJ1-2; D call uncertain. The CDR3 covers 12 residues. From germline, CDR1 is SEHNR and CDR2 FQNEAQ (reference sequence). V was pared by 5 bases and J by 0 bases, with 4 bases between. CDR3 region: CASSKTNYGYTF. In DNA form, the CDR3 reads TGTGCCAGCAGCAAAACTAACTATGGCTACACCTTC.

This clonotype was detected ten times or more. V usage is TRBV5-1 and J usage is TRBJ2-2; D not certain. Germline V gene data show CDR1 as SGHRS and CDR2 as YFSETQ. Between the trimmed V and J ends, which lost 4 bases and 2 bases, there was a span of 12 bases. This CDR3 has 15 residues. The CDR3, as DNA: TGCGCCAGCAGCCCGAGCTCATTAAACACCGGGGAGCTGTTTTTT. It specifies CASSPSSLNTGELFF.

This clonotype was detected only a few times. V is TRBV5-1 and J is TRBJ1-1; 7 bases align to TRBD1. The CDR3 is 16 amino acids. J was trimmed by 5 bases and V by 4 bases; bases with no gene match: 14. Germline V CDR1 and CDR2: SGHRS, YFSETQ. CDR3 coding DNA: TGCGCCAGCAGCACCTCCGGGACAGAGAGGTGGACTGAAGCTTTCTTT. Residues: CASSTSGTERWTEAFF.

This clonotype was seen many times. The genes are TRBV20-1 and TRBJ1-3; D unresolved. Trimming pared 7 bases from V and 7 bases from J, leaving 11 bases between. Germline CDR1 DFQATT, CDR2 SNEGSKA (reference sequence). The CDR3 sequence is 11 residues long. CDR3 nucleotides: TGCAGTGTAGCTGGTCGCAACACCATATATTTT. Encoded protein: CSVAGRNTIYF.

The rearrangement uses TRBV12-3 or TRBV12-4 and TRBJ1-4, with a possible D match to TRBD1 (5 bases). V lost 5 bases to trimming and J lost 7 bases, with 14 bases between them. The CDR3 length is 14 residues. The CDR3 DNA is TGTGCCAGCAGTCCCAGGACAAGGGGTGAAAAACTGTTTTTT. Protein product: CASSPRTRGEKLFF.

A few counts support this clonotype. CDR3 loop: CSARDLAGWDQPQHF. CDR3 nucleotides: TGCAGTGCTAGAGATCTGGCAGGGTGGGATCAGCCCCAGCATTTT. The genes are TRBV20-1 and TRBJ1-5, with D possibly TRBD1 on 5 matching bases. V lost 0 bases, J lost 5 bases, and 14 bases lay in between. The CDR3 extends over 15 amino acids. From germline, CDR1 is DFQATT and CDR2 SNEGSKA (reference sequence).

On this clonotype: This may be a read error, as it is one base from a much larger clone. This chain uses TRBV12-3 or TRBV12-4 with TRBJ1-3, with a possible D match to TRBD1 (6 bases). CDR3 length equals 17 residues. CDR3 sequence (DNA): TGTACCAGCAGTTCCCTGACAGGATACGATCCTGGAAACACCATATATTTT. This codes for CTSSSLTGYDPGNTIYF.

This rearrangement joins TRBV10-3 to TRBJ1-1, with 8 bases aligning to TRBD1. J gave up 8 bases and V 6 bases, and 5 bases lay outside the gene matches. This CDR3 is 12 amino acids long. CDR1 and CDR2 (germline): ENHRY, SYGVKD. DNA of the CDR3: TGTGCCATCAGCTCCGGACAGGGAGAAGCTTTCTTT. It specifies CAISSGQGEAFF.

This clonotype was detected ten times or more. The chain combines TRBV18 with TRBJ2-1, with a tentative D call TRBD2 (6 bases). This CDR3 has 15 residues. The ends were cut back, 1 base at V and 2 bases at J, with 9 bases in the middle. CDR1 and CDR2 (germline): KGHSH, LQKENI. CDR3 sequence reads: CASSPRREAYNEQFF. CDR3 coding DNA: TGTGCCAGCTCACCACGCAGGGAGGCCTACAATGAGCAGTTCTTC.

This clonotype was counted only a few times. The chain joins TRBV3-1 to TRBJ2-7, with 12 bases fitting TRBD2. V dropped 4 bases and J dropped 3; count of bases not matched to a gene: 7. The CDR3 is made up of 16 amino acids. Per the germline V gene, CDR1 is LGHDT and CDR2 is YNNKEL (reference sequence). CDR3 loop: CASSPGTSGFYYEQYF. The CDR3 DNA reads TGTGCCAGCAGCCCGGGGACTAGCGGGTTCTACTACGAGCAGTACTTC.

The table lists this clonotype with a few counts. This chain links TRBV20-1 with TRBJ1-1; 9 nucleotides agree with TRBD1. This CDR3 has 15 residues. The V gene end was trimmed by 1 base and the J gene end by 6 bases; junction bases not matched to a gene: 9. The V gene's germline CDR1 is DFQATT and CDR2 SNEGSKA (reference sequence). The CDR3: CSARATGGRGSEAFF. The CDR3 DNA is TGCAGTGCTAGAGCCACAGGGGGCCGTGGATCTGAAGCTTTCTTT.

This clonotype was seen only a few times. This rearrangement joins TRBV20-1 to TRBJ2-1, with 13 bases aligning to TRBD2. CDR1 and CDR2 from the germline V gene are DFQATT and SNEGSKA (reference sequence). The CDR3 loop spans 19 amino acids. V lost 4 bases, J lost 2 bases, and 14 bases stayed unmatched. The CDR3 nucleotides are TGCAGTGCTACAACCGGGACTAGCGGGAACTACCCCCCCTACAATGAGCAGTTCTTC. This sequence encodes CSATTGTSGNYPPYNEQFF.

A few counts support this clonotype. The chain uses TRBV7-2 and TRBJ2-1, with D perhaps TRBD1 (6 bases). Germline V lookup: CDR1 SGHTA, CDR2 FQGNSA. V dropped 2 bases and J dropped 6 bases, with 14 bases sitting between them. The CDR3 length is 15 residues. This CDR3 reads CASSLSPGASNEQFF. The CDR3 DNA sequence: TGTGCCAGCAGCTTAAGTCCAGGGGCATCCAATGAGCAGTTCTTC.

This clonotype was detected only a few times. The rearrangement joins TRBV29-1 to TRBJ2-2; the match to TRBD2 covers 8 bases. The trim removed 6 bases at V and 8 bases at J, leaving 8 bases unmatched. Germline V gives CDR1 SQVTM, CDR2 ANQGSEA. This CDR3 comprises 13 residues. CDR3 amino acids: CSVAVAGGGELFF. DNA of the CDR3: TGCAGCGTAGCAGTGGCGGGGGGAGGGGAGCTGTTTTTT.

This clonotype was seen only a few times. J is TRBJ2-5 and V is TRBV11-1, with TRBD2 matching over 11 bases. From germline, CDR1 is SGHAT and CDR2 FQDESV (reference sequence). V lost 6 bases and J lost 2; bases outside the gene matches: 5. The CDR3 contains 15 residues. CDR3 in amino acids: CASRRLAGGQETQYF. The DNA of the CDR3 is TGTGCCAGCAGACGGCTAGCGGGAGGTCAAGAGACCCAGTACTTC.

A few counts support this clonotype. The genes are TRBV5-6 and TRBJ2-3, with D maybe TRBD2 (6 bases). The CDR3 is made up of 14 amino acids. The V gene's germline CDR1 is SGHDT and CDR2 YYEEEE. V was trimmed by 3 bases and J by 2 bases, leaving 10 bases between them. This CDR3 is CASSSGTVTDTQYF. As DNA, the CDR3 is TGTGCCAGCAGCTCGGGGACTGTCACAGATACGCAGTATTTT.

The V and J genes are TRBV20-1 and TRBJ2-2, with D unclear. V was clipped by 3 bases and J by 5 bases, with 16 bases between them. The CDR3 runs 15 residues. Germline lookup yields CDR1 DFQATT and CDR2 SNEGSKA (reference sequence). For the CDR3, the DNA is TGCAGTGCTAGGCCTTCACGGATAGGGACCGGGGAGCTGTTTTTT. This sequence encodes CSARPSRIGTGELFF.

This clonotype was observed at least ten times. The rearrangement links TRBV3-1 to TRBJ2-2, with 7 bases matching TRBD1. Germline V gene sequence: CDR1 LGHDT, CDR2 YNNKEL (reference sequence). Trimming cost V 3 bases and J 0 bases; bases outside gene matches: 4. CDR3 length: 16 amino acids. CDR3 in amino acids: CASSHPGQSNTGELFF. The CDR3 DNA reads TGTGCCAGCAGCCACCCGGGACAGTCGAACACCGGGGAGCTGTTTTTT.

In its sample, this clonotype was seen many times. This sequence joins TRBV5-5 and TRBJ2-1; 7 bases line up with TRBD2. Trimming at V came to 1 base and at J to 3 bases, leaving 4 bases not matched to a gene. The CDR3 is 15 amino acids. Germline V lookup: CDR1 SGHKS, CDR2 YYEKEE (reference sequence). The CDR3 loop reads CASSLYSGNYNEQFF. The CDR3 region has the DNA TGTGCCAGCAGCTTGTACAGCGGGAACTACAATGAGCAGTTCTTC. Filled out from reference TRBV5-5 and TRBJ2-1, the complete variable domain reads DAGVTQSPTHLIKTRGQQVTLRCSPISGHKSVSWYQQVLGQGPQFIFQYYEKEERGRGNFPDRFSARQFPNYSSELNVNALLLGDSALYLCASSLYSGNYNEQFFGPGTRLTVL.

The chain joins TRBV11-2 to TRBJ2-4, with TRBD1 matching 8 bases. The CDR3 runs 15 residues. The trim removed 5 bases at V and 3 bases at J, leaving 6 bases unmatched. From germline, CDR1 is SGHAT and CDR2 FQNNGV. The CDR3 loop reads CASSLNRGDKNIQYF. CDR3 sequence (DNA): TGTGCCAGCAGCCTTAACAGGGGGGACAAAAACATTCAGTACTTC.

Of note for this clonotype: It may be a read error: a sequence one base away is much more abundant. For the CDR3, the DNA is TGTGCCAGCAGTCAAACACAGGGTACCGCTGAAGCTTTCTTT. Its protein product is CASSQTQGTAEAFF. The V gene is TRBV28, the J gene TRBJ1-1; possibly TRBD1 for D (6 bases). V was trimmed by 5 bases and J by 6 bases, leaving 16 bases between them. The CDR3 spans 14 residues. Germline loops: CDR1 MDHEN, CDR2 SYDVKM.

This clonotype was observed at least ten times. The V gene is TRBV2, the J gene TRBJ2-7, with D possibly matching TRBD2 (5 bases). CDR1 is SNHLY and CDR2 is FYNNEI in the germline V gene. The germline V and J ends were trimmed by 6 bases and 3 bases, with 6 bases remaining between them. The CDR3 spans 11 residues. Here the CDR3 reads CASSGLYEQYF. The DNA of the CDR3 is TGTGCCAGCAGCGGACTCTACGAGCAGTACTTC. Full variable domain (outside the CDR3, taken from reference TRBV2 and TRBJ2-7): EPEVTQTPSHQVTQMGQEVILRCVPISNHLYFYWYRQILGQKVEFLVSFYNNEISEKSEIFDDQFSVERPDGSNFTLKIRSTKLEDSAMYFCASSGLYEQYFGPGTRLTVT.

This clonotype was detected only a few times. This sequence joins TRBV5-1 and TRBJ2-3; D ambiguous. The germline V and J ends were trimmed by 5 bases and 8 bases, with 12 bases remaining between them. CDR3 size: 12 residues. Germline V gives CDR1 SGHRS, CDR2 YFSETQ. Here the CDR3 reads CASREGVGTQYF. CDR3 in DNA: TGCGCCAGCAGGGAAGGAGTAGGTACGCAGTATTTT.

The sample holds a few counts of this clonotype. The rearrangement uses TRBV6-6 and TRBJ2-5; D unresolved. The CDR3 extends over 12 amino acids. V was cut by 6 bases and J by 5 bases, with 10 bases left in between. CDR1 is MNHNY, CDR2 SVGAGI, per germline (reference sequence). CDR3 protein: CASRLVGETQYF. CDR3 bases: TGTGCCAGCAGGCTAGTTGGGGAGACCCAGTACTTC.

This clonotype was recorded at least ten times. An end of the junction does not agree with germline; a read error may underlie this. The chain joins TRBV7-9 to TRBJ2-3, with 12 bases aligning to TRBD2. CDR3 size: 15 residues. Per germline, CDR1 SEHNR and CDR2 FQNEAQ (reference sequence). The CDR3 loop is CASNLGLAGFDTQYF. In nucleotides, the CDR3 is TGTGCCAGCAACTTAGGACTAGCGGGGTTCGATACGCAGTATTTT.

The sample holds a few counts of this clonotype. This chain joins TRBV10-3 and TRBJ2-3; weak D call: TRBD2 (6 bases). The CDR3 runs to 14 residues. Trimming removed 4 bases at V and 3 bases at J, with 11 bases between. Germline assignment: CDR1 ENHRY and CDR2 SYGVKD. The CDR3 DNA follows: TGTGCCATCAGTGGGGGGGTCCGGACAGATACGCAGTATTTT. Protein product: CAISGGVRTDTQYF.

This clonotype was seen at least ten times. V gene TRBV4-3 combines with J gene TRBJ2-3, with D uncertain. CDR3 length: 14 amino acids. Germline lookup yields CDR1 LGHNA and CDR2 YSLEER. The V end lost 0 bases, the J end lost 2 bases, and 6 bases lay between the germline ends. Written as DNA, the CDR3 is TGCGCCAGCAGCCAAGATAGACTCACAGATACGCAGTATTTT. The encoded protein is CASSQDRLTDTQYF.

V usage is TRBV19 and J usage is TRBJ1-4; 7 bases fit TRBD1. V dropped 5 bases and J dropped 8; count of bases not matched to a gene: 2. Germline V gene lookup returns CDR1 LNHDA and CDR2 SQIVND (reference sequence). The CDR3 runs 12 residues. The CDR3 here is CASSPDREKLFF. CDR3 in DNA: TGTGCCAGTAGTCCGGACAGGGAAAAACTGTTTTTT.

The genes are TRBV5-1 and TRBJ2-7; D assignment may be TRBD1 or TRBD2 (5 bases each). Germline loops: CDR1 SGHRS, CDR2 YFSETQ. V lost 4 bases, J lost 7 bases, and 21 bases lay in between. The CDR3 length is 15 residues. The DNA for the CDR3 is TGCGCCAGCAGCGGGTTAGGGACGGCGTCCTGGGAGCAGTACTTC. It translates to CASSGLGTASWEQYF.

The table lists this clonotype with many counts. The rearrangement joins TRBV11-2 to TRBJ1-6; D gene uncertain. CDR3 size: 14 residues. The germline V and J ends were trimmed by 0 bases and 8 bases, with 8 bases remaining between them. Germline lookup yields CDR1 SGHAT and CDR2 FQNNGV. CDR3 sequence (DNA): TGTGCCAGCAGCTTAGATGGACGGGATTCACCCCTCCACTTT. This encodes CASSLDGRDSPLHF.

This clonotype was detected ten times or more. This sequence joins TRBV12-3 or TRBV12-4 and TRBJ2-7; D is undetermined. Trimming left V 6 bases short and J 2 bases short, with 11 bases between. CDR3 length: 13 residues. As DNA, the CDR3 is TGTGCCAGCAGCCGAGACTGGGCCTACGAGCAGTACTTC. It codes for CASSRDWAYEQYF.

This clonotype was detected only a few times. The V call is TRBV6-2 or TRBV6-3, the J call TRBJ1-5; D remains unclear. V dropped 2 bases and J dropped 4 bases, with 12 bases sitting between them. The CDR3 extends over 15 amino acids. Germline V lookup: CDR1 MNHEY, CDR2 SVGEGT. CDR3 sequence reads: CASSYLGRTNQPQHF. The CDR3 DNA is TGTGCCAGCAGTTACCTCGGACGTACAAATCAGCCCCAGCATTTT.